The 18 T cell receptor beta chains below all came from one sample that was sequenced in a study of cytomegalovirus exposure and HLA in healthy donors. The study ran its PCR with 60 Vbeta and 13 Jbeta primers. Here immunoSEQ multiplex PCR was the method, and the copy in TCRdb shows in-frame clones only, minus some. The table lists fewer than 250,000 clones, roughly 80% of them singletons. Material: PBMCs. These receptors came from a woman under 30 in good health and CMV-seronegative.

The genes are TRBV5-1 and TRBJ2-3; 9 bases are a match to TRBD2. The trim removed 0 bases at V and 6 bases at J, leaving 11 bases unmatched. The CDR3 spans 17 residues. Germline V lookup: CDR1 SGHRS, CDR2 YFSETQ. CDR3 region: CASSLGQSAGGRDTQYF. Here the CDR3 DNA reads TGCGCCAGCAGCTTGGGTCAATCAGCGGGGGGAAGGGATACGCAGTATTTT.

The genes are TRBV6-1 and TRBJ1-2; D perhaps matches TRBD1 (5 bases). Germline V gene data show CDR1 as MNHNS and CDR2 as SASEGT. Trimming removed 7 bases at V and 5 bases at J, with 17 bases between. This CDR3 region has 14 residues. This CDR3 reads CASMLDQGLYGYTF. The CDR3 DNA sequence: TGTGCCAGCATGTTGGACCAGGGTCTTTATGGCTACACCTTC.

CDR3 in DNA: TGTGCCAGCAGCGTACAGGACAGGGGCCCCCGTACGCAGTATTTT. Translated: CASSVQDRGPRTQYF. The chain combines TRBV9 with TRBJ2-3; 9 bases agree with TRBD1. Losses at the gene ends were 1 base for V and 8 bases for J; bases not matched to a gene: 8. The CDR3 has 15 amino acids. Germline assignment: CDR1 SGDLS and CDR2 YYNGEE.

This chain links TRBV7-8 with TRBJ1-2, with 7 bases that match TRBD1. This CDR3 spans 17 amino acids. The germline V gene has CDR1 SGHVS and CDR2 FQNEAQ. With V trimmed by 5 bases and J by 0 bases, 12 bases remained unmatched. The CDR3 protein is CASSPGTAIPSNYGYTF. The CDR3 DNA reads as TGTGCCAGCAGCCCCGGGACAGCCATACCGTCTAACTATGGCTACACCTTC.

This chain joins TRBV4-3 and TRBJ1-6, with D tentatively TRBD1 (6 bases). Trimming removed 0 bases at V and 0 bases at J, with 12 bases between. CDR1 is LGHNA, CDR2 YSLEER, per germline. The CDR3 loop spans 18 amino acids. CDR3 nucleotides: TGCGCCAGCAGCCAAGATGACAGGTCCCTCTCCTATAATTCACCCCTCCACTTT. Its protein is CASSQDDRSLSYNSPLHF.

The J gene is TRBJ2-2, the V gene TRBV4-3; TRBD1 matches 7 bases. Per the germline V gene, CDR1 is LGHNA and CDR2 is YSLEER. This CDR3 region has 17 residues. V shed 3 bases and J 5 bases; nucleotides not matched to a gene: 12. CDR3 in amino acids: CASSHWRQGGETGELFF. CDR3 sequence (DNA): TGCGCCAGCAGCCATTGGAGACAGGGTGGGGAAACCGGGGAGCTGTTTTTT.

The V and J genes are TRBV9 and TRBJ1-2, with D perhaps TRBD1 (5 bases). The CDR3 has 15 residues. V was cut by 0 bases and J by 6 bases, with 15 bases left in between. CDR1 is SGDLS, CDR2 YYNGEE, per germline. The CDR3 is CASSVVGAQSDGYTF. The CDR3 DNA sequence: TGTGCCAGCAGCGTAGTAGGGGCGCAATCTGATGGCTACACCTTC.

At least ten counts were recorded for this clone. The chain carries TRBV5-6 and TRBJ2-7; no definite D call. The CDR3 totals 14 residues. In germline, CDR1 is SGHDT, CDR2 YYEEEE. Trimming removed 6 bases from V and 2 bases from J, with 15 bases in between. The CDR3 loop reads CASNPVSVAYEQYF. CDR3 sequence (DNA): TGTGCCAGCAACCCGGTGAGTGTTGCCTACGAGCAGTACTTC.

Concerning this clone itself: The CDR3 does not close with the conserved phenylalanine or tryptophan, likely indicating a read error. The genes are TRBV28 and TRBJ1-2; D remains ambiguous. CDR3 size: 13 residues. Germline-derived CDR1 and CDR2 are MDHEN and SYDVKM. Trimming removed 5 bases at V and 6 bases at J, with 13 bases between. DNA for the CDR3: TGTGCCAGCAGTGCACCCTCGAGGCATGGCTACACCCTC. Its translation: CASSAPSRHGYTL.

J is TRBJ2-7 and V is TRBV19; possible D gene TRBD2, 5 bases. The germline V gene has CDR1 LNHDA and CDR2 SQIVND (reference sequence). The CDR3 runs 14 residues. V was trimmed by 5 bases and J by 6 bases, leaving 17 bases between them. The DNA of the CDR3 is TGTGCCAGTAGTCCCGGGGATCGCTATTCCGAGCAGTACTTC. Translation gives CASSPGDRYSEQYF.

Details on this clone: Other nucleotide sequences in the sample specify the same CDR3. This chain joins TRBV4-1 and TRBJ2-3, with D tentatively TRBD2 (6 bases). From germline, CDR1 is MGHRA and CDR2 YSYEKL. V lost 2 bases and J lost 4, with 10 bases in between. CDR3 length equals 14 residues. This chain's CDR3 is CASSQRRGADTQYF. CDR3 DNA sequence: TGCGCCAGCAGCCAAAGGCGGGGTGCAGATACGCAGTATTTT.

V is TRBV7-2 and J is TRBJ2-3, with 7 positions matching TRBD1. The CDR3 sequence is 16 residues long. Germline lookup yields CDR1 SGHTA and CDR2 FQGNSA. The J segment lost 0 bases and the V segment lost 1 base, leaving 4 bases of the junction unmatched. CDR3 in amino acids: CASSLGRGQSTDTQYF. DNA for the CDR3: TGTGCCAGCAGCTTAGGTAGGGGGCAGAGCACAGATACGCAGTATTTT.

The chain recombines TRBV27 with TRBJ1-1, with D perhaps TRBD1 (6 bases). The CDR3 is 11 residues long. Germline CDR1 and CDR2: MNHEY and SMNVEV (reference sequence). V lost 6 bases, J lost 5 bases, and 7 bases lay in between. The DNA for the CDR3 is TGTGCCAGCAGGCAGGGGACTGAAGCTTTCTTT. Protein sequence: CASRQGTEAFF.

The CDR3 sequence: CASSSVTGGSGLETQYF. CDR3 DNA sequence: TGCGCCAGCAGCTCAGTGACAGGGGGCAGTGGGCTAGAGACCCAGTACTTC. This chain connects TRBV5-1 to TRBJ2-5; TRBD1 matches at 10 bases. Germline CDR1 is SGHRS and CDR2 is YFSETQ. This CDR3 comprises 17 residues. Losses at the gene ends were 3 bases for V and 4 bases for J; bases not matched to a gene: 12.

The CDR3 reads CASSIRTGGMGNQPQHF. The CDR3 coding sequence is TGTGCCAGTAGTATTAGGACAGGGGGCATGGGCAATCAGCCCCAGCATTTT. The chain is built from TRBV19 and TRBJ1-5; the match to TRBD1 covers 11 bases. This CDR3 has 17 residues. Germline CDR1 reads LNHDA; CDR2 reads SQIVND (reference sequence). With 3 bases clipped from V and 2 bases from J, the junction kept 6 bases outside the gene matches.

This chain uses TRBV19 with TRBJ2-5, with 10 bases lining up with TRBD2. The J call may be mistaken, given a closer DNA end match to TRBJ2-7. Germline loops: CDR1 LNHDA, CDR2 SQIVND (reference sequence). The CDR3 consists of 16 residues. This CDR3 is CASSTAASGSSYEQYF. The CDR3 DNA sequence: TGTGCCAGTAGTACCGCCGCTAGCGGGAGTTCCTACGAGCAGTACTTC.

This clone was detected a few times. Here the CDR3 reads CASSQLAGGTDNEQFF. DNA of the CDR3: TGTGCCAGCAGCCAATTAGCGGGAGGGACAGACAATGAGCAGTTCTTC. The chain couples TRBV14 to TRBJ2-1; 11 nucleotides align to TRBD2. Germline loops: CDR1 SGHDN, CDR2 FVKESK. CDR3 length equals 16 residues. The J segment lost 5 bases and the V segment lost 2 bases, leaving 5 bases of the junction unmatched.

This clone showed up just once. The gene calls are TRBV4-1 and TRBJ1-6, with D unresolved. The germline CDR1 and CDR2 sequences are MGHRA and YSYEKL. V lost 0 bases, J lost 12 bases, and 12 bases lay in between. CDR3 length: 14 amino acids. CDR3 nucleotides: TGCGCCAGCAGCCAAGAGGGCTCGACGGAACCCCTCCACTTT. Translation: CASSQEGSTEPLHF.